One sample yielded the 25 T cell receptor beta chains listed below, sequenced in a study of shared clonotypes between healthy human individuals. Data came from immunoSEQ multiplex PCR; TCRdb stores just in-frame clones and leaves some out. The sample shows millions of clones, 85% to 95% of them seen only once. The specimen was naive CD4+ T cells sorted from blood. Subset in this sample: CD45RA+ positively selected. These receptors all stem from a man aged 18 to 30 in good health.

The CDR3, as DNA: TGTGCCAGTAGTATAGATCTCTATGCAGGGAAACGTGGCACAGATACGCAGTATTTT. Translation gives CASSIDLYAGKRGTDTQYF. V gene TRBV19 combines with J gene TRBJ2-3; possibly TRBD1 for D (5 bases). Trimming removed 0 bases at V and 1 base at J, with 20 bases between. This CDR3 is 19 amino acids long. Germline CDR1 and CDR2: LNHDA and SQIVND (reference sequence).

This CDR3 reads CASSLDGGVTYEQYF. The CDR3 region has the DNA TGTGCCAGCAGCTTAGACGGGGGAGTCACCTACGAGCAGTACTTC. The chain employs TRBV7-2 and TRBJ2-7, with D maybe TRBD2 (6 bases). This CDR3 spans 15 amino acids. Germline V gene sequence: CDR1 SGHTA, CDR2 FQGNSA. Trimming took 1 base from V and 2 from J, leaving 12 bases between them. Full variable domain (remainder filled in from reference TRBV7-2 and TRBJ2-7): GAGVSQSPSNKVTEKGKDVELRCDPISGHTALYWYRQSLGQGLEFLIYFQGNSAPDKSGLPSDRFSAERTGGSVSTLTIQRTQQEDSAVYLCASSLDGGVTYEQYFGPGTRLTVT.

V is TRBV5-1 and J is TRBJ1-2; D is perhaps TRBD1 (6 bases). The V gene lost 6 bases and the J gene lost 2 bases, with 17 bases spanning the gap. Germline CDR1 and CDR2: SGHRS and YFSETQ. This CDR3 is built from 15 residues. The CDR3 protein is CASIPIWGANYGYTF. DNA for the CDR3: TGCGCCAGCATCCCTATATGGGGGGCAAACTATGGCTACACCTTC.

This clone is a singleton in its sample. The rearrangement joins TRBV6-6 to TRBJ2-7, with 9 bases aligning to TRBD2. The CDR3 has 15 residues. Germline CDR1 reads MNHNY; CDR2 reads SVGAGI (reference sequence). V trimming: 0 bases; J trimming: 5 bases; junction bases outside the gene matches: 5. The CDR3 bases are TGTGCCAGCAGTTACTCGGCGGGGGGGCCCCACGAGCAGTACTTC. Translating it yields CASSYSAGGPHEQYF.

The genes are TRBV18 and TRBJ1-5, with D unresolved. In germline, CDR1 is KGHSH, CDR2 LQKENI. V dropped 1 base and J dropped 3 bases, with 7 bases sitting between them. This CDR3 contains 14 residues. The CDR3 here is CASSPLGDNQPQHF. CDR3 bases: TGTGCCAGCTCACCACTGGGCGACAATCAGCCCCAGCATTTT. The variable domain in full, completed from reference TRBV18 and TRBJ1-5, reads NAGVMQNPRHLVRRRGQEARLRCSPMKGHSHVYWYRQLPEEGLKFMVYLQKENIIDESGMPKERFSAEFPKEGPSILRIQQVVRGDSAAYFCASSPLGDNQPQHFGDGTRLSIL.

As regards this clone: Other DNA sequences in this sample translate to the same CDR3. The rearrangement links TRBV5-1 to TRBJ1-2; D is ambiguous. The CDR3 has 13 amino acids. V lost 0 bases to trimming and J lost 4 bases, with 7 bases between them. CDR1 and CDR2 (germline): SGHRS, YFSETQ. The CDR3 loop reads CASSLEAGYGYTF. CDR3 in DNA: TGCGCCAGCAGCTTGGAGGCCGGCTATGGCTACACCTTC.

The chain links TRBV4-3 to TRBJ2-2; D is possibly TRBD1 or TRBD2 (5 bases each). V was shortened by 7 bases and J by 3 bases, with 24 bases between the two germline ends. The CDR3 has 18 amino acids. The germline V gene has CDR1 LGHNA and CDR2 YSLEER. CDR3 residues: CASTPDGTLIGYTGELFF. The DNA of the CDR3 is TGCGCCAGCACCCCTGACGGGACCCTAATTGGGTACACCGGGGAGCTGTTTTTT.

The chain couples TRBV10-3 to TRBJ1-1; the D is unclear. The germline gives CDR1 ENHRY, CDR2 SYGVKD. V was trimmed by 0 bases and J by 0 bases, leaving 8 bases between them. The CDR3 covers 15 residues. DNA for the CDR3: TGTGCCATCAGTGAGTCCCCGAATTTGAACACTGAAGCTTTCTTT. It yields the protein CAISESPNLNTEAFF.

The chain couples TRBV2 to TRBJ2-7; D tentatively fits TRBD1 or TRBD2 (5 bases each). The CDR3 contains 14 residues. CDR1 is SNHLY, CDR2 FYNNEI, per germline. Trimming stripped 6 bases from V and 3 bases from J, with 15 bases between. CDR3 sequence reads: CASSRGRLDYEQYF. Written as DNA, the CDR3 is TGTGCCAGCAGCCGGGGACGGCTCGACTACGAGCAGTACTTC.

Worth noting for this clone: Additional DNA sequences in this sample encode the identical CDR3. CDR3 sequence (DNA): TGTGCCAGCAGCGTAGGTCTTTATGGCTACACCTTC. It is translated as CASSVGLYGYTF. The chain has TRBV9 and TRBJ1-2; D is unclear. Germline V CDR1 and CDR2: SGDLS, YYNGEE. The length of the CDR3 is 12 residues. Trimming took off 0 bases at V and 5 bases at J, with 5 bases between the two ends.

The rearrangement uses TRBV5-1 and TRBJ2-3; D is perhaps TRBD1 or TRBD2 (6 bases each). Germline assignment: CDR1 SGHRS and CDR2 YFSETQ. This CDR3 is 16 amino acids long. Trimming took 4 bases from V and 2 from J, leaving 17 bases between them. CDR3 region: CASSPSPGAATDTQYF. The CDR3 DNA sequence: TGCGCCAGCAGCCCTAGCCCGGGGGCAGCCACAGATACGCAGTATTTT.

The genes are TRBV6-4 and TRBJ2-3; D gene ambiguous. V was cut by 6 bases and J by 1 base, with 11 bases left in between. Germline-derived CDR1 and CDR2 are MRHNA and SNTAGT. The CDR3 runs to 14 residues. CDR3 bases: TGTGCCAGCAGACCCCACTCTGGCACAGATACGCAGTATTTT. It yields the protein CASRPHSGTDTQYF.

The V and J genes are TRBV9 and TRBJ2-7, with D maybe TRBD1 (6 bases). Looked up from germline, CDR1 is SGDLS and CDR2 is YYNGEE. Deletions cut 2 bases from V and 2 bases from J, with 26 bases between. This CDR3 comprises 19 residues. For the CDR3, the DNA is TGTGCCAGCAGCGTCCACTCTTCCCCTGGGGTCAGGGGAACCTACGAGCAGTACTTC. It encodes CASSVHSSPGVRGTYEQYF.

The CDR3 nucleotides read TGCGCCAGCAGCCTAACAGGACAGGGTAAGGAGACCCAGTACTTC. This sequence encodes CASSLTGQGKETQYF. The rearrangement joins TRBV4-1 to TRBJ2-5; 8 nucleotides match TRBD1. Unmatched junction bases numbered 9, after V lost 4 bases and J lost 5 bases. The germline gives CDR1 MGHRA, CDR2 YSYEKL. This CDR3 contains 15 residues.

The chain links TRBV27 to TRBJ2-2; D possibly uses TRBD1 or TRBD2 (5 bases each). The V and J ends lost 7 bases and 5 bases respectively, with 14 bases between them. The CDR3 totals 14 residues. Germline CDR1 MNHEY, CDR2 SMNVEV (reference sequence). The CDR3 reads CASTGSGITGELFF. The CDR3 DNA reads as TGTGCCAGCACAGGGTCGGGGATAACCGGGGAGCTGTTTTTT.

V is TRBV5-4 and J is TRBJ1-2; D is unresolved. Trimming shortened V by 0 bases and J by 2 bases, and 5 bases separated the two germline ends. This CDR3 comprises 13 residues. Germline CDR1 and CDR2: SGHNT and YYREEE (reference sequence). The CDR3 nucleotides are TGTGCCAGCAGCTTGGGAAAGAACTATGGCTACACCTTC. Amino acids: CASSLGKNYGYTF.

V is TRBV4-1 and J is TRBJ1-4; D is uncertain. CDR3 length: 12 residues. Trimming cost V 2 bases and J 8 bases, with 6 bases left between them. Germline V gene sequence: CDR1 MGHRA, CDR2 YSYEKL. This chain's CDR3 is CASSQRGEKLFF. Here the CDR3 DNA reads TGCGCCAGCAGCCAACGGGGAGAAAAACTGTTTTTT.

This clone occurred once. This chain links TRBV9 with TRBJ2-5, with 7 positions matching TRBD1. The CDR3 has 15 residues. CDR1 and CDR2 from the germline V gene are SGDLS and YYNGEE. The junction had 7 bases not matched to a gene; V was cut back by 0 bases and J by 5 bases. The CDR3 DNA follows: TGTGCCAGCAGCGTAGGAAGGGGGCCTATTGAGACCCAGTACTTC. The encoded protein is CASSVGRGPIETQYF.

The chain carries TRBV7-9 and TRBJ2-3, with a possible D match to TRBD2 (6 bases). In germline, CDR1 is SEHNR, CDR2 FQNEAQ (reference sequence). Trimming took 4 bases from V and 5 from J, leaving 13 bases between them. The CDR3 has 14 residues. CDR3 sequence reads: CASSSLALQDTQYF. Written as DNA, the CDR3 is TGTGCCAGCAGCTCACTAGCTCTTCAAGATACGCAGTATTTT. The full variable domain, with the rest looked up from reference TRBV7-9 and TRBJ2-3, is DTGVSQNPRHKITKRGQNVTFRCDPISEHNRLYWYRQTLGQGPEFLTYFQNEAQLEKSRLLSDRFSAERPKGSFSTLEIQRTEQGDSAMYLCASSSLALQDTQYFGPGTRLTVL.

Regarding this clone: A junction end diverges from the germline sequence, so it may reflect a read error. This sequence joins TRBV7-9 and TRBJ1-2, with TRBD1 matching over 7 bases. The CDR3 length is 15 residues. Germline loops: CDR1 SEHNR, CDR2 FQNEAQ (reference sequence). The CDR3 spells CASNLEQGNDYGYTF. In DNA, the CDR3 is TGTGCCAGCAACTTAGAACAGGGGAATGACTATGGCTACACCTTC.

The J gene is TRBJ2-5, the V gene TRBV6-5; D gene uncertain. The length of the CDR3 is 15 residues. Trimming shortened V by 2 bases and J by 2 bases, and 12 bases separated the two germline ends. Germline CDR1 reads MNHEY; CDR2 reads SVGAGI. CDR3 sequence: CASSYPGALQETQYF. CDR3 DNA: TGTGCCAGCAGTTACCCCGGCGCGCTTCAAGAGACCCAGTACTTC.

The gene calls are TRBV29-1 and TRBJ1-1, with 7 positions matching TRBD1. V lost 2 bases, J lost 1 base, and 7 bases stayed unmatched. The germline V gene encodes CDR1 SQVTM and CDR2 ANQGSEA. CDR3 size: 15 residues. The CDR3 is CSVEMGRGRNTEAFF. For the CDR3, the DNA is TGCAGCGTTGAAATGGGCAGGGGGAGGAACACTGAAGCTTTCTTT.

Remarks on this clone: Other DNA sequences in this specimen translate into the identical CDR3. V gene TRBV5-1 combines with J gene TRBJ2-7; D is ambiguous. Deletions cut 0 bases from V and 2 bases from J, with 6 bases between. The CDR3 runs to 13 residues. Germline CDR1 is SGHRS and CDR2 is YFSETQ. CDR3 amino acids: CASSLGTPYEQYF. The CDR3 region has the DNA TGCGCCAGCAGCTTGGGTACCCCCTACGAGCAGTACTTC.

The chain carries TRBV19 and TRBJ1-3; no clear D gene. Trimming stripped 7 bases from V and 0 bases from J, with 7 bases between. CDR1 and CDR2 from the germline V gene are LNHDA and SQIVND (reference sequence). The CDR3 has 13 residues. DNA for the CDR3: TGTGCCAGTACAGTTGACTCTGGAAACACCATATATTTT. This codes for CASTVDSGNTIYF.

The chain employs TRBV7-2 and TRBJ2-5; D remains ambiguous. V lost 5 bases, J lost 5 bases, and 6 bases lay in between. Per germline, CDR1 SGHTA and CDR2 FQGNSA. The CDR3 extends over 11 amino acids. As DNA, the CDR3 is TGTGCCAGCAGCGCCCGGGAGACCCAGTACTTC. This translates into CASSARETQYF.